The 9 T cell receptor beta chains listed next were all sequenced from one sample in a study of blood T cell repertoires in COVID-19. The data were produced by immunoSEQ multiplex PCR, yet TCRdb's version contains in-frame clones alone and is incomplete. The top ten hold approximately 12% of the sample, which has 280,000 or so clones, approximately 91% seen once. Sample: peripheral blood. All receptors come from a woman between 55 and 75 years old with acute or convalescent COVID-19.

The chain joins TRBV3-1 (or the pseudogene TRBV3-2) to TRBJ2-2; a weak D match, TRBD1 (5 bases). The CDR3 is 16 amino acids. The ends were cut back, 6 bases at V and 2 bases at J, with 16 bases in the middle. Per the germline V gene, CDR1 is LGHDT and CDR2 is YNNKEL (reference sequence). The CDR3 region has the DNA TGTGCCAGCAGAGCTCCTTGGGGCGCCAACACCGGGGAGCTGTTTTTT. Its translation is CASRAPWGANTGELFF.

The CDR3 nucleotides are TGTGCCAGTAGTATAGCCAACACAGATACGCAGTATTTT. Translated: CASSIANTDTQYF. This chain connects TRBV19 to TRBJ2-3; D gene ambiguous. Germline-derived CDR1 and CDR2 are LNHDA and SQIVND (reference sequence). The CDR3 is 13 amino acids. V was clipped by 1 base and J by 2 bases, with 4 bases between them.

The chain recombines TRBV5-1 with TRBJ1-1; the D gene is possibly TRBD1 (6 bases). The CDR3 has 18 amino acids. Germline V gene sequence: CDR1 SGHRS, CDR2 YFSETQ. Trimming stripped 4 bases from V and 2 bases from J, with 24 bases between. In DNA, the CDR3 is TGCGCCAGCAGCGTAACCAGTCTTACAGGGTACTTCAACACTGAAGCTTTCTTT. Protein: CASSVTSLTGYFNTEAFF. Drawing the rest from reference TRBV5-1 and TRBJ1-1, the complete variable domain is KAGVTQTPRYLIKTRGQQVTLSCSPISGHRSVSWYQQTPGQGLQFLFEYFSETQRNKGNFPGRFSGRQFSNSRSEMNVSTLELGDSALYLCASSVTSLTGYFNTEAFFGQGTRLTVV.

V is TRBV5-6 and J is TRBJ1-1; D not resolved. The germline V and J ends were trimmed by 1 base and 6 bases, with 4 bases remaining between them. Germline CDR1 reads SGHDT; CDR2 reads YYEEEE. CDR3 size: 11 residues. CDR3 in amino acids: CASSLLSEAFF. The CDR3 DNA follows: TGTGCCAGCAGCTTGCTGTCTGAAGCTTTCTTT.

The CDR3 reads CASSREQGLSNQPQHF. For the CDR3, the DNA is TGTGCCAGCAGTCGAGAACAGGGTCTCAGCAATCAGCCCCAGCATTTT. V and J are TRBV28 and TRBJ1-5; a weak D match, TRBD1 (6 bases). The CDR3 contains 16 residues. Per germline, CDR1 MDHEN and CDR2 SYDVKM. Trimming shortened V by 5 bases and J by 1 base, and 15 bases separated the two germline ends.

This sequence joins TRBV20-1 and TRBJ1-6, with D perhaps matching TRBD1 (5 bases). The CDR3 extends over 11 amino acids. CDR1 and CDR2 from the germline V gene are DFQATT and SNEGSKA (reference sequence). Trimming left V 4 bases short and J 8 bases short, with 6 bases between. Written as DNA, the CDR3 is TGCAGTGCTATCAGGGATTCACCCCTCCACTTT. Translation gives CSAIRDSPLHF.

The CDR3 DNA reads TGCGCCAGCAGCCAAGATACCAGGGACTACGAGCAGTACTTC. This encodes CASSQDTRDYEQYF. V usage is TRBV4-1 and J usage is TRBJ2-7, with a tentative D call TRBD1 (5 bases). The V end was cut by 0 bases, the J end by 3 bases, with 9 bases between. This CDR3 region has 14 residues. Per germline, CDR1 MGHRA and CDR2 YSYEKL.

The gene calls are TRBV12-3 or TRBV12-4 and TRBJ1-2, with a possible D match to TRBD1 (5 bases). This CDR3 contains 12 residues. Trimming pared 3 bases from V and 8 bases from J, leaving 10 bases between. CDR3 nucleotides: TGTGCCAGCAGTTTTACGGGGGAAGGCTACACCTTC. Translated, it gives CASSFTGEGYTF.

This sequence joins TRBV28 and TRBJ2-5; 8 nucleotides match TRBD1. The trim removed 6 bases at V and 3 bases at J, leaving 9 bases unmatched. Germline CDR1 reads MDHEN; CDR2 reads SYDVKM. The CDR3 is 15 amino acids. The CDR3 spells CASSQGGQGKETQYF. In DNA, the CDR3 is TGTGCCAGCAGCCAGGGTGGACAGGGAAAAGAGACCCAGTACTTC.